This TCR beta chain is drawn from a study of shared clonotypes between healthy human individuals. The wider study: Three plates each covered CD4 naive and memory; CD8 naive two, CD8 memory one. Study-wide findings and caveats: Generally, naive subsets came out with larger estimated richness than memory subsets.

Comments on this clone: Its antigen remains unidentified.

There are 12 residues in the CDR3. Germline values: CDR1 MNHNY, CDR2 SVGAGI (reference sequence). Trimming took 5 bases from V and 8 from J; bases not matched to a gene: 5. TCRdb's table, derived via immunoSEQ multiplex PCR, lists solely in-frame clones and lacks some. Here the sample spans over a million clones, 96% being singletons. The chain is built from TRBV6-6 and TRBJ1-2; TRBD1 aligns across 7 bases. Sample: naive CD4+ T cells sorted from blood. The subset denotes: CD45RA+ positively selected. The receptor was derived from a man aged 30-40 years in good health. For the CDR3, the DNA is TGTGCCAGCAGTCGACAGGGCTCGGGCTACACCTTC. As protein: CASSRQGSGYTF.